This T cell receptor (beta chain) was recorded in a study of control samples from healthy donors and cancer patients. The CDR3 is made up of 14 amino acids. Germline values: CDR1 MNHEY, CDR2 SVGAGI. Between the trimmed V and J ends, which lost 0 bases and 7 bases, there was a span of 12 bases. Assay: immunoSEQ multiplex PCR; the TCRdb copy retains only in-frame clones and omits some. The profile shows roughly 73,000 clones, about 92% of them singletons. The sequencing sample was made of blood. This TCR was recovered from a woman aged 60 to 75 in good health. This chain joins TRBV6-5 and TRBJ1-2; D is uncertain. CDR3 nucleotide sequence: TGTGCCAGCAGTTACTCGACACTACTGGGTGGCTACACCTTC. The encoded protein is CASSYSTLLGGYTF.